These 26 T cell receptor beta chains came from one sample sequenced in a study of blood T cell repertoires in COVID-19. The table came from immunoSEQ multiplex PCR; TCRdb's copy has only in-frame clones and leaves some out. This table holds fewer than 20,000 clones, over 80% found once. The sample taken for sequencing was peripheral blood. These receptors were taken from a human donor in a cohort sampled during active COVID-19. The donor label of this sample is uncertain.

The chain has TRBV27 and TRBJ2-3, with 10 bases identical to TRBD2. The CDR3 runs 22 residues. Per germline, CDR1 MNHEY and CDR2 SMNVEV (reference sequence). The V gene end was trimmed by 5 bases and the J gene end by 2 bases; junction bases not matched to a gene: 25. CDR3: CASSRRPPSPASGSRNTDTQYF. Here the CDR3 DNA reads TGTGCCAGCAGTCGCCGCCCCCCTTCCCCCGCTAGCGGGAGTAGGAACACAGATACGCAGTATTTT.

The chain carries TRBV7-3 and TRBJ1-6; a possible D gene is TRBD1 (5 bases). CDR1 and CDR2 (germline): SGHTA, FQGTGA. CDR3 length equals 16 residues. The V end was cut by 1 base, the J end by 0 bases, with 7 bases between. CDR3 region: CASSLRGGSYNSPLHF. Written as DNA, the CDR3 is TGTGCCAGCAGCTTAAGGGGGGGCTCCTATAATTCACCCCTCCACTTT.

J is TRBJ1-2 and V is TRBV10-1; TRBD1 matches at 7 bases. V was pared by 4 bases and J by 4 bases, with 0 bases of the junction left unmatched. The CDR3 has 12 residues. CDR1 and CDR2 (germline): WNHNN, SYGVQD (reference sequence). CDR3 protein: CASSAGGYGYTF. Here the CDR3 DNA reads TGCGCCAGCAGTGCAGGGGGCTATGGCTACACCTTC.

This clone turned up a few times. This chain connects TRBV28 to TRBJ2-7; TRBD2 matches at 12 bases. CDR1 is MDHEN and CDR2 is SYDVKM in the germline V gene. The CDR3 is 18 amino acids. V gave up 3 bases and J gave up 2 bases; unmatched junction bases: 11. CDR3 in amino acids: CASSLARRLAGETYEQYF. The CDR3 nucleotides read TGTGCCAGCAGTTTGGCCCGAAGACTAGCGGGAGAGACCTACGAGCAGTACTTC.

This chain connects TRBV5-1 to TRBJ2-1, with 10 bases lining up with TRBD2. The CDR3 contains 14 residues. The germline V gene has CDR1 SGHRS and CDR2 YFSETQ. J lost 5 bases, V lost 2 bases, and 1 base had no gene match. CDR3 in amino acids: CASSLTSGNNEQFF. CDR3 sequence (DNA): TGCGCCAGCAGCTTAACTAGCGGGAACAATGAGCAGTTCTTC.

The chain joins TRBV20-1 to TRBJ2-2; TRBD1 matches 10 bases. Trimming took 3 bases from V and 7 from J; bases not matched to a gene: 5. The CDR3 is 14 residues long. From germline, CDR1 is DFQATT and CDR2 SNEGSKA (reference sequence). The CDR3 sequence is CSASRQGAIGELFF. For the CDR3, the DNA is TGCAGTGCTAGTCGACAGGGGGCAATCGGGGAGCTGTTTTTT.

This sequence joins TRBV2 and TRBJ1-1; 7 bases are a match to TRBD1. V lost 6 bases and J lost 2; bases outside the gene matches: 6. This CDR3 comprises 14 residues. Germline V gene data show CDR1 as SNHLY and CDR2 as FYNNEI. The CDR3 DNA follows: TGTGCCAGCAGGAACAGGGGCCCAAACACTGAAGCTTTCTTT. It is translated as CASRNRGPNTEAFF.

The CDR3 spells CAIRGDRGSEKLFF. The CDR3 DNA reads TGTGCCATCAGGGGGGACAGGGGAAGTGAAAAACTGTTTTTT. This sequence joins TRBV10-3 and TRBJ1-4; 10 bases map to TRBD1. The length of the CDR3 is 14 residues. Germline V gene lookup returns CDR1 ENHRY and CDR2 SYGVKD. After removal of 6 bases from V and 7 bases from J, the junction contained 5 bases not matched to a gene.

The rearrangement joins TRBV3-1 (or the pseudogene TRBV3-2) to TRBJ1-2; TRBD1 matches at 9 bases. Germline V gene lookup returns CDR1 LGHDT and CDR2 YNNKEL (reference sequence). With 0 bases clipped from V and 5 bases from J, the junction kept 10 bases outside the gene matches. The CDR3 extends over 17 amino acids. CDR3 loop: CASSQELRGTGLYGYTF. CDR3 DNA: TGTGCCAGCAGCCAAGAACTTAGGGGGACAGGGCTTTATGGCTACACCTTC.

CDR3 nucleotide sequence: TGTGCCACCAGTGATTCCAAGACTAGCGGGGTTTACAATGAGCAGTTCTTC. Translated: CATSDSKTSGVYNEQFF. The rearrangement links TRBV24-1 to TRBJ2-1; 11 bases fit TRBD2. The V segment lost 2 bases and the J segment 4 bases; nucleotides outside the gene matches: 6. Germline-derived CDR1 and CDR2 are KGHDR and SFDVKD. CDR3 length: 17 amino acids.

CDR3 sequence (DNA): TGTGCCAGCAGTAAGGGACAGAACACTGAAGCTTTCTTT. Encoded protein: CASSKGQNTEAFF. J is TRBJ1-1 and V is TRBV28; perhaps TRBD1 as D (6 bases). The V gene's germline CDR1 is MDHEN and CDR2 SYDVKM. V shed 5 bases and J shed 1 base, with 8 bases lying between them. This CDR3 is 13 amino acids long.

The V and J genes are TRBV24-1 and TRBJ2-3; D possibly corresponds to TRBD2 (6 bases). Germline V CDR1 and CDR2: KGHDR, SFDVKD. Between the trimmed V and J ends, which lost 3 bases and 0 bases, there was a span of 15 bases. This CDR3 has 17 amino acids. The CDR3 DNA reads TGTGCCACCAGTGATCCCGGTGGGGCGGGGAGCACAGATACGCAGTATTTT. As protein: CATSDPGGAGSTDTQYF.

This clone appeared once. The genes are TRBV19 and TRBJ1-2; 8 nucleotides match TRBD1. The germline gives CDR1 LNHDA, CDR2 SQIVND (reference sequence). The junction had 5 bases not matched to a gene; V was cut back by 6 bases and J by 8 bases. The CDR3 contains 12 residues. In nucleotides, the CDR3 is TGTGCCAGTAGAGGACAGGGCGAAGGCTACACCTTC. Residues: CASRGQGEGYTF. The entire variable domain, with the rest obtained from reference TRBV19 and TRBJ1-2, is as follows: DGGITQSPKYLFRKEGQNVTLSCEQNLNHDAMYWYRQDPGQGLRLIYYSQIVNDFQKGDIAEGYSVSREKKESFPLTVTSAQKNPTAFYLCASRGQGEGYTFGSGTRLTVV.

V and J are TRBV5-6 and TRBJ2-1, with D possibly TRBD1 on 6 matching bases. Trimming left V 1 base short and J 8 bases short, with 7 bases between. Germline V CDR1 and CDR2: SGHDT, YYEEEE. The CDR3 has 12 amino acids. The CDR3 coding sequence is TGTGCCAGCAGCTTGACAGGGCATGAGCAGTTCTTC. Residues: CASSLTGHEQFF. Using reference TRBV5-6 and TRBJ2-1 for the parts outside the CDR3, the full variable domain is DAGVTQSPTHLIKTRGQQVTLRCSPKSGHDTVSWYQQALGQGPQFIFQYYEEEERQRGNFPDRFSGHQFPNYSSELNVNALLLGDSALYLCASSLTGHEQFFGPGTRLTVL.

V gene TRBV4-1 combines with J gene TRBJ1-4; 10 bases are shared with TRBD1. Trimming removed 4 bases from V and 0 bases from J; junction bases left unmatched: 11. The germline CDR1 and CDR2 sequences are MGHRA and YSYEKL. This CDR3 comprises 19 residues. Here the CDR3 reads CASSRESGTGVATNEKLFF. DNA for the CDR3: TGCGCCAGCAGCCGCGAATCGGGGACAGGGGTTGCAACTAATGAAAAACTGTTTTTT.

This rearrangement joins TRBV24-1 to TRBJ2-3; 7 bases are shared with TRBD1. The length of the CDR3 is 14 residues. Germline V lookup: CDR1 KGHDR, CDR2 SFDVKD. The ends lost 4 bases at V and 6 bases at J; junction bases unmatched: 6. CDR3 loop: CATSETGVGDTQYF. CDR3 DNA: TGTGCCACCAGTGAAACAGGGGTAGGGGATACGCAGTATTTT.

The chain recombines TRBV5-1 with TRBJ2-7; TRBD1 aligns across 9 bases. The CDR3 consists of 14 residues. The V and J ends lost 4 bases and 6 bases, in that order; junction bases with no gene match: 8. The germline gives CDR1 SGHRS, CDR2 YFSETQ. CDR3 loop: CASSEGQGTVEQYF. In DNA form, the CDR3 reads TGCGCCAGCAGCGAGGGACAGGGTACGGTCGAGCAGTACTTC. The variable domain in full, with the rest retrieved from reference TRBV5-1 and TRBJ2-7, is KAGVTQTPRYLIKTRGQQVTLSCSPISGHRSVSWYQQTPGQGLQFLFEYFSETQRNKGNFPGRFSGRQFSNSRSEMNVSTLELGDSALYLCASSEGQGTVEQYFGPGTRLTVT.

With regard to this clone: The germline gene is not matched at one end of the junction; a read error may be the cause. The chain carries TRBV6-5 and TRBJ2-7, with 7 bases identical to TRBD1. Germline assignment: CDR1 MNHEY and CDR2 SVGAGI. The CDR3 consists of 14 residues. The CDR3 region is CASNYLDRVYEQYF. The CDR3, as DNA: TGTGCCAGCAATTACCTCGACAGGGTCTACGAGCAGTACTTC.

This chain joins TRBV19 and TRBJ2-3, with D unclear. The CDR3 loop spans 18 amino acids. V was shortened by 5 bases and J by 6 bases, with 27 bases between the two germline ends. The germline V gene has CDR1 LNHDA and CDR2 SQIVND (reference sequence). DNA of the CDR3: TGTGCCAGTAGTTCTCCAGCTGCGAGCGCGAGTCTCGGCGATACGCAGTATTTT. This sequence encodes CASSSPAASASLGDTQYF. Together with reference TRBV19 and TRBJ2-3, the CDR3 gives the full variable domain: DGGITQSPKYLFRKEGQNVTLSCEQNLNHDAMYWYRQDPGQGLRLIYYSQIVNDFQKGDIAEGYSVSREKKESFPLTVTSAQKNPTAFYLCASSSPAASASLGDTQYFGPGTRLTVL.

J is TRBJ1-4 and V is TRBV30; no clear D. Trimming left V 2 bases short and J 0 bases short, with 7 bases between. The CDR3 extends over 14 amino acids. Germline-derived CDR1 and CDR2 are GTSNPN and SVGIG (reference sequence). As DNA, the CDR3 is TGTGCCTGGAGTAGCGGCACAACTAATGAAAAACTGTTTTTT. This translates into CAWSSGTTNEKLFF.

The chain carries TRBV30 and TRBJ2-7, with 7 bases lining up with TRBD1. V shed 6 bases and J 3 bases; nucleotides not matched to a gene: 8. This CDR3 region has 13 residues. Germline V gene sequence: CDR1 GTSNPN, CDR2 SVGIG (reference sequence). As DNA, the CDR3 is TGTGCCTGTAGCCGGGACAGAAACTACGAGCAGTACTTC. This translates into CACSRDRNYEQYF.

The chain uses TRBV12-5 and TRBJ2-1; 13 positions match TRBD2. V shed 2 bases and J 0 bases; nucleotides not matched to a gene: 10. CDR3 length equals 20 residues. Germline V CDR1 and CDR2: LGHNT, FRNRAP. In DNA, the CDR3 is TGTGCTAGTGGTTTGCCACCGGGACTAGCGGGGCATAGCTCCTACAATGAGCAGTTCTTC. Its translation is CASGLPPGLAGHSSYNEQFF.

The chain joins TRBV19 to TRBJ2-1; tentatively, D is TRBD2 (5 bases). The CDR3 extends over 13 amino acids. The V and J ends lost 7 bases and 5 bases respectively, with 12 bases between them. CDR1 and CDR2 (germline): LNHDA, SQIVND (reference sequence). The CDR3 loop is CASNAGVHNEQFF. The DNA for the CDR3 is TGTGCCAGTAACGCGGGCGTACACAATGAGCAGTTCTTC. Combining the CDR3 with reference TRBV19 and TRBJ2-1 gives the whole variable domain DGGITQSPKYLFRKEGQNVTLSCEQNLNHDAMYWYRQDPGQGLRLIYYSQIVNDFQKGDIAEGYSVSREKKESFPLTVTSAQKNPTAFYLCASNAGVHNEQFFGPGTRLTVL.

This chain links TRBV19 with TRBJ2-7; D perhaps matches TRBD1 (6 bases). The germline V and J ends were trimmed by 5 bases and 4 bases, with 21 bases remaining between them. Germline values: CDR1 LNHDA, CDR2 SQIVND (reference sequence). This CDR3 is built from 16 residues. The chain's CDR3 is CASSFRDTEEVYEQYF. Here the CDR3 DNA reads TGTGCCAGTAGTTTCCGGGACACAGAAGAAGTTTACGAGCAGTACTTC.

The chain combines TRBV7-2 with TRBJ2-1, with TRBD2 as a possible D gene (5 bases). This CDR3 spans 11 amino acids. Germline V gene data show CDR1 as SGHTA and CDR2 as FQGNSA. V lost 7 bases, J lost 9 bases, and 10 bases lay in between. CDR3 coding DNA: TGTGCCAGCAACGGGGTGGGTGAGCAGTTCTTC. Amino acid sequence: CASNGVGEQFF.

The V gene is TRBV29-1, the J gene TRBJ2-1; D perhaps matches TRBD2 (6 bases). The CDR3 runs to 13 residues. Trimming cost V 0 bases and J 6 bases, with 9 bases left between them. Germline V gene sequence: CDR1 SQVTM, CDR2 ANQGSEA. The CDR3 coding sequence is TGCAGCGTTGAAGATTCCGGGGGCAATGAGCAGTTCTTC. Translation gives CSVEDSGGNEQFF.